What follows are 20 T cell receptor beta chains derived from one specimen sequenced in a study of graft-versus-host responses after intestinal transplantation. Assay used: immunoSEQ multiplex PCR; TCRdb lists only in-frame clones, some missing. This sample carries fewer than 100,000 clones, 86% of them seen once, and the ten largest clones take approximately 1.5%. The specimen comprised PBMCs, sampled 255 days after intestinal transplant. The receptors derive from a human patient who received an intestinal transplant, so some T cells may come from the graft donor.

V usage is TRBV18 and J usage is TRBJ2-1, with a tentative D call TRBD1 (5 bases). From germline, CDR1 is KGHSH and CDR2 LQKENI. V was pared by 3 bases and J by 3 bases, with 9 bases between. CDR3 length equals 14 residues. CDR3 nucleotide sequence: TGTGCCAGCTCACCTCGTGACAGCTACAATGAGCAGTTCTTC. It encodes CASSPRDSYNEQFF.

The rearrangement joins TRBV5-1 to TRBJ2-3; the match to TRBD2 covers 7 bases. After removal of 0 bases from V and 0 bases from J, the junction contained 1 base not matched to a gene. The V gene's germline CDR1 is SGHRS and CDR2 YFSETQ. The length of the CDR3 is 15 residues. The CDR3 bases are TGCGCCAGCAGCTTGGGGGGACTAAGCACAGATACGCAGTATTTT. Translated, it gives CASSLGGLSTDTQYF.

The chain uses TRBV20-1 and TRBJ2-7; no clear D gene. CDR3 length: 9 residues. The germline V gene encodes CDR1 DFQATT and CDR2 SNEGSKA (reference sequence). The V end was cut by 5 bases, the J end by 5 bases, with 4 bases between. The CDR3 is CSAAHEQYF. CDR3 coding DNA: TGCAGTGCTGCACACGAGCAGTACTTC.

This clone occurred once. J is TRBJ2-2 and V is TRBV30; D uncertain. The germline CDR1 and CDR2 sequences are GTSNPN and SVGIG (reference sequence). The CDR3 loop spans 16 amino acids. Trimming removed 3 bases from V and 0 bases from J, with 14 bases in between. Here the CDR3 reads CAWRPKAPANTGELFF. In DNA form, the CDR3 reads TGTGCCTGGAGACCCAAGGCCCCCGCGAACACCGGGGAGCTGTTTTTT.

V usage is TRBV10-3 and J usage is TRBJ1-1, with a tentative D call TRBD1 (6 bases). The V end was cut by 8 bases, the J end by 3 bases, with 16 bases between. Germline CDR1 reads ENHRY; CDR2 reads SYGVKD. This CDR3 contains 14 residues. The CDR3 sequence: CAIGGGRDDTEAFF. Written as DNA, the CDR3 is TGTGCCATCGGGGGGGGCAGGGACGACACTGAAGCTTTCTTT.

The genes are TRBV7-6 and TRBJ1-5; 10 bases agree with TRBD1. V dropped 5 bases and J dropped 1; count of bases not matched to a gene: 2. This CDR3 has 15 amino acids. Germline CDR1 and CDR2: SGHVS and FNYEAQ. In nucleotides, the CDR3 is TGTGCCAGCAGCCAGGGACAGGGGAGCAATCAGCCCCAGCATTTT. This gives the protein CASSQGQGSNQPQHF.

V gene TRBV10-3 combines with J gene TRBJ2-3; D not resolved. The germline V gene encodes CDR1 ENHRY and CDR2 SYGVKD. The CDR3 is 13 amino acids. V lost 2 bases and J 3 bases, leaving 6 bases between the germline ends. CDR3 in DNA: TGTGCCATCAGTGAGCTAGAGACAGATACGCAGTATTTT. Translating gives CAISELETDTQYF.

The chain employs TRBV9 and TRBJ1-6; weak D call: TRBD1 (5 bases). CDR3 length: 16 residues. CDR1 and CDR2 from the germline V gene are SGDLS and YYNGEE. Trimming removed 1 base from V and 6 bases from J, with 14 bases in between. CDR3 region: CASSVFPTALNSPLHF. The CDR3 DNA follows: TGTGCCAGCAGCGTATTCCCGACAGCTCTTAATTCACCCCTCCACTTT.

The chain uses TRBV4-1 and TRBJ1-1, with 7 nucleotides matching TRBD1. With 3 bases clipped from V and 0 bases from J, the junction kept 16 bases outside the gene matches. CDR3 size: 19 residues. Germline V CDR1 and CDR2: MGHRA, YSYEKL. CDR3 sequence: CASSHGAGGGAYMNTEAFF. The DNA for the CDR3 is TGCGCCAGCAGCCACGGCGCAGGGGGGGGTGCGTACATGAACACTGAAGCTTTCTTT.

CDR3 DNA: TGTGCCAGCAGTTTGGACAGGGGGCGAAACACCGGGGAGCTGTTTTTT. Translation gives CASSLDRGRNTGELFF. The chain uses TRBV28 and TRBJ2-2; TRBD1 matches 11 bases. Trimming took 3 bases from V and 2 from J; bases not matched to a gene: 2. Germline values: CDR1 MDHEN, CDR2 SYDVKM. This CDR3 spans 16 amino acids.

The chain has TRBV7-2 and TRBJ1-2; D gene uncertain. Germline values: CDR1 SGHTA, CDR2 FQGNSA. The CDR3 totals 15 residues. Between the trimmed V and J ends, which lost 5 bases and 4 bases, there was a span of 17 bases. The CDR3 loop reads CASSRQEGPAYGYTF. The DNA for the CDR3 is TGTGCCAGCAGCAGGCAGGAAGGGCCCGCCTATGGCTACACCTTC.

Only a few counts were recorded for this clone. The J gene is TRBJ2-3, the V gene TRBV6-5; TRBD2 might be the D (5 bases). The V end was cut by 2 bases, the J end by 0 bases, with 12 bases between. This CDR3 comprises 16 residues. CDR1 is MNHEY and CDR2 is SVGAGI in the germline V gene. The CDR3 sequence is CASSYGSGASTDTQYF. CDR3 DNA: TGTGCCAGCAGTTACGGCAGCGGAGCTAGCACAGATACGCAGTATTTT.

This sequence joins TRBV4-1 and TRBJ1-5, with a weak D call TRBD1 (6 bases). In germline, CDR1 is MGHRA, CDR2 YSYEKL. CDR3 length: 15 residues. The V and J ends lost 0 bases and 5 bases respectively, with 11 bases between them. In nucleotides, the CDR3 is TGCGCCAGCAGCCAAGATGGGGGCGGCGATCAGCCCCAGCATTTT. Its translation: CASSQDGGGDQPQHF.

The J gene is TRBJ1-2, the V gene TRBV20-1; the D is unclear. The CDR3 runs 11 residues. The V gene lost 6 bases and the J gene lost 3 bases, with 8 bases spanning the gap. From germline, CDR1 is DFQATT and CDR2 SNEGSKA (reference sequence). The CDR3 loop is CSAPEDYGYTF. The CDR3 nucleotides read TGCAGTGCCCCGGAAGACTATGGCTACACCTTC.

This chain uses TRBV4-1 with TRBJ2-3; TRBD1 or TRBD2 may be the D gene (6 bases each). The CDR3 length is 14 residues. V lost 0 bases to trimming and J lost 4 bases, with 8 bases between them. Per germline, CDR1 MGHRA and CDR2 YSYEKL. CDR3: CASSQEGGPDTQYF. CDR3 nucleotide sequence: TGCGCCAGCAGCCAAGAGGGGGGCCCAGATACGCAGTATTTT.

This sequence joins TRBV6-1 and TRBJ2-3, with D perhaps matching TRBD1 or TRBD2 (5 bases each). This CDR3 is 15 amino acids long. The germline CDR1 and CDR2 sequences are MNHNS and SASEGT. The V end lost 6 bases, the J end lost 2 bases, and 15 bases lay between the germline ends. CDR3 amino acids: CASRPPGPLTDTQYF. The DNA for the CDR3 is TGTGCCAGCAGGCCCCCGGGGCCACTCACAGATACGCAGTATTTT.

CDR3: CASSLGLLAGQETQYF. CDR3 nucleotides: TGCGCCAGCAGCTTGGGACTACTAGCGGGGCAAGAGACCCAGTACTTC. This rearrangement joins TRBV5-1 to TRBJ2-5, with 10 bases fitting TRBD2. The junction had 4 bases not matched to a gene; V was cut back by 0 bases and J by 2 bases. The germline gives CDR1 SGHRS, CDR2 YFSETQ. This CDR3 is 16 amino acids long.

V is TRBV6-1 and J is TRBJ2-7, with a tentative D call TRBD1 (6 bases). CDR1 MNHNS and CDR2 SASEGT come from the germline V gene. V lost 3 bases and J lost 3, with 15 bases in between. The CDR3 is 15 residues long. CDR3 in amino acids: CASSEENLQGYEQYV. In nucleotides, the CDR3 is TGTGCCAGCAGTGAGGAAAACTTACAGGGCTACGAGCAGTACGTC.

In DNA form, the CDR3 reads TGTGCCAGCAGCCCCTTCGACAGGGCGGTGGGTGGCTACACCTTC. Protein product: CASSPFDRAVGGYTF. The chain joins TRBV5-6 to TRBJ1-2; TRBD1 agrees at 7 bases. J lost 7 bases, V lost 4 bases, and 13 bases had no gene match. Germline values: CDR1 SGHDT, CDR2 YYEEEE. The CDR3 is 15 amino acids.

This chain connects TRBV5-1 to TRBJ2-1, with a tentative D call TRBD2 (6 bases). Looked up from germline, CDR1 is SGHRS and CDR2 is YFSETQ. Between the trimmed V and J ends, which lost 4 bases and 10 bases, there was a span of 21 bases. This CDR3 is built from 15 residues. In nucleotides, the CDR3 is TGCGCCAGCAGCATGGGTGGGACTGGGCTTGTGGAGCAGTTCTTC. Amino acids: CASSMGGTGLVEQFF.